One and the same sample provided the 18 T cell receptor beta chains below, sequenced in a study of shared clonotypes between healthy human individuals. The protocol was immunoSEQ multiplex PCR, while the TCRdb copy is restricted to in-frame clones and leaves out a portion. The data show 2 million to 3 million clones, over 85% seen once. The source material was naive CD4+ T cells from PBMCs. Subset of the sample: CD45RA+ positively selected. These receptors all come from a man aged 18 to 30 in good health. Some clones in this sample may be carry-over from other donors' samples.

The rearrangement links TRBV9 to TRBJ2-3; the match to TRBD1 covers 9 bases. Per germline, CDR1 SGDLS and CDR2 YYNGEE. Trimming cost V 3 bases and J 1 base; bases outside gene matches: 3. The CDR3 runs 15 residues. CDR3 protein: CASSDRGRGTDTQYF. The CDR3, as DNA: TGTGCCAGCAGCGACAGGGGGCGCGGCACAGATACGCAGTATTTT.

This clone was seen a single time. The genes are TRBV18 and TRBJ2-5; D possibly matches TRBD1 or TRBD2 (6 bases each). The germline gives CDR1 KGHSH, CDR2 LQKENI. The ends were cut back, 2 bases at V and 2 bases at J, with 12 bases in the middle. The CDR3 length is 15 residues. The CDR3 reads CASSPMQGGQETQYF. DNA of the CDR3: TGTGCCAGCTCACCAATGCAAGGGGGGCAAGAGACCCAGTACTTC.

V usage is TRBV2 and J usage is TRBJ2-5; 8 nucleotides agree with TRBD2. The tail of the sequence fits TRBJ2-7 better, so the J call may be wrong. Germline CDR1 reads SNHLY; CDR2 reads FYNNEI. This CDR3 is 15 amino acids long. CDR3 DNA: TGTGCCAGCAGTGGACAATTTAGCGGGAAGGGCGAGCAGTACTTC. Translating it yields CASSGQFSGKGEQYF.

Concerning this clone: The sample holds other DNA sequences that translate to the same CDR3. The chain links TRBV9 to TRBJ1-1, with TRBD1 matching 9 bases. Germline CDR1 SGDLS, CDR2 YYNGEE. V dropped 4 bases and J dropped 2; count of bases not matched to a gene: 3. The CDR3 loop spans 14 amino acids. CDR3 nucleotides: TGTGCCAGCAGCTCTACAGGGGGCAACACTGAAGCTTTCTTT. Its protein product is CASSSTGGNTEAFF.

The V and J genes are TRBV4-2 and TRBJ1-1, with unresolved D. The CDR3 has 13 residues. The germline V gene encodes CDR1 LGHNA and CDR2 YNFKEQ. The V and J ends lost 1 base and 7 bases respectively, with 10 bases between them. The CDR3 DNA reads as TGTGCCAGCAGCCAAGTGACTCGGATTGAAGCTTTCTTT. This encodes CASSQVTRIEAFF.

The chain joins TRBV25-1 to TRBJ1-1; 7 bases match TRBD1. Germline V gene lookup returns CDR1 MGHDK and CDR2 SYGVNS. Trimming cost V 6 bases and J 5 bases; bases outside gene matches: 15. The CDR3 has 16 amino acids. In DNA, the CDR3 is TGTGCCAGCAGCCCATGTGAACAGGGGAAAAGGACTGAAGCTTTCTTT. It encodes CASSPCEQGKRTEAFF.

The CDR3 region has the DNA TGCGCCAGCAGCTGGACAGGGCAAATGAGCAATGAGCAGTTCTTC. Protein product: CASSWTGQMSNEQFF. The J gene is TRBJ2-1, the V gene TRBV5-1, with 8 bases identical to TRBD1. V was clipped by 3 bases and J by 6 bases; unmatched bases: 8. This CDR3 is built from 15 residues. Germline assignment: CDR1 SGHRS and CDR2 YFSETQ.

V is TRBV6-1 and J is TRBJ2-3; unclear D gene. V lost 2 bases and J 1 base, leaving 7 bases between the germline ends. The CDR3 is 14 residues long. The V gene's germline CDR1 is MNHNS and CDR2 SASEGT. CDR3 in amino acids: CASSELKGTDTQYF. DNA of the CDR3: TGTGCCAGCAGTGAACTCAAGGGCACAGATACGCAGTATTTT.

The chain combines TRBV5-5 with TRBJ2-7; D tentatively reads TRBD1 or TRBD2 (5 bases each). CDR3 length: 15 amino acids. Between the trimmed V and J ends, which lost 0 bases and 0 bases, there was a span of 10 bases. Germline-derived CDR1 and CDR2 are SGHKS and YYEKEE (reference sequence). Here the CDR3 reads CASSLAGPSSYEQYF. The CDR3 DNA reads TGTGCCAGCAGCTTGGCGGGGCCAAGCTCCTACGAGCAGTACTTC.

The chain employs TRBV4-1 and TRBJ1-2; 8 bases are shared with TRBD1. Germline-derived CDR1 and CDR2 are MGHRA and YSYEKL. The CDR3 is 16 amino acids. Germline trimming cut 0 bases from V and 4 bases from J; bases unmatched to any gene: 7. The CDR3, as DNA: TGCGCCAGCAGCCAAGATTTTATTGGGACAGGCTATGGCTACACCTTC. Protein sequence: CASSQDFIGTGYGYTF.

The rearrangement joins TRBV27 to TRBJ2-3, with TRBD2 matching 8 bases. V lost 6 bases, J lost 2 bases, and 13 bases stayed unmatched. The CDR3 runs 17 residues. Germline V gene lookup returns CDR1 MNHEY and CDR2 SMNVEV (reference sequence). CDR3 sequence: CASRQTGTRASTDTQYF. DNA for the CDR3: TGTGCCAGCAGACAAACCGGGACTAGGGCTTCCACAGATACGCAGTATTTT.

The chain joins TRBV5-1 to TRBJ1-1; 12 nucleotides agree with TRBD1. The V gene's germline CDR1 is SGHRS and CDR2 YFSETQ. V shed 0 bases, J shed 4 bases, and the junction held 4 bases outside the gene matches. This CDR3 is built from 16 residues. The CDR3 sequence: CASSLAGTGGTTEAFF. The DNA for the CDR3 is TGCGCCAGCAGCTTGGCCGGGACAGGGGGCACCACTGAAGCTTTCTTT.

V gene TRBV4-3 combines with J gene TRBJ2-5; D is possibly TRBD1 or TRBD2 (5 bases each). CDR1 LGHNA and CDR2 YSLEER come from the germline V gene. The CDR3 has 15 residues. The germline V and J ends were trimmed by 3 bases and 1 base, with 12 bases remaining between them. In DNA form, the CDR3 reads TGCGCCAGCAGCCAGTGGGGACCCAGCCAAGAGACCCAGTACTTC. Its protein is CASSQWGPSQETQYF.

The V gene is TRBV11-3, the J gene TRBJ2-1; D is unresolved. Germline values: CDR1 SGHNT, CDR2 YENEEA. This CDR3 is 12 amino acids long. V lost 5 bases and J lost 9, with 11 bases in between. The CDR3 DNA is TGTGCCAGCAGCCGCCCCTGGGGTGAGCAGTTCTTC. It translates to CASSRPWGEQFF.

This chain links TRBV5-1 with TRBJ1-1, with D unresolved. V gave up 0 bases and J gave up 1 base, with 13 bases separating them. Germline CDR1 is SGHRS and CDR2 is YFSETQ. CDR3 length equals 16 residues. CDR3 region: CASSLARRAGNTEAFF. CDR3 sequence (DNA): TGCGCCAGCAGCTTGGCCCGTAGGGCGGGGAACACTGAAGCTTTCTTT.

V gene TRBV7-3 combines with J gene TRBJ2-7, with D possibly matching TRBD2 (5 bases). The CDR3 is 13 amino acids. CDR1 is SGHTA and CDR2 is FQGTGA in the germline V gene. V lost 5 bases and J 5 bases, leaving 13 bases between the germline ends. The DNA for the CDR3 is TGTGCCAGCAGCGCCTTTTCCGGGAACGAGCAGTACTTC. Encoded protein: CASSAFSGNEQYF.

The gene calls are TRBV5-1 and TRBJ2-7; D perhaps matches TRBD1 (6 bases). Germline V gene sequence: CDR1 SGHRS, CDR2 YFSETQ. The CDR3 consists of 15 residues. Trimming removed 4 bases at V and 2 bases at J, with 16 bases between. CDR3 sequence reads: CASSPQQGPTYEQYF. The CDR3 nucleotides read TGCGCCAGCAGCCCCCAACAGGGCCCCACCTACGAGCAGTACTTC. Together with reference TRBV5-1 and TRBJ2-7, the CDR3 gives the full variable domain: KAGVTQTPRYLIKTRGQQVTLSCSPISGHRSVSWYQQTPGQGLQFLFEYFSETQRNKGNFPGRFSGRQFSNSRSEMNVSTLELGDSALYLCASSPQQGPTYEQYFGPGTRLTVT.

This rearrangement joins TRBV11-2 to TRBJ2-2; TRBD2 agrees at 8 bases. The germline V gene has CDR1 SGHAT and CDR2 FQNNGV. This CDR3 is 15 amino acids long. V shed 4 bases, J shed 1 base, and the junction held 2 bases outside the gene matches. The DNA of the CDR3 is TGTGCCAGCAGCTACACTAGCGGGAACACCGGGGAGCTGTTTTTT. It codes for CASSYTSGNTGELFF.